The present entry profiles one T cell receptor beta chain with its context. The data derive from a study of T cells after yellow fever vaccination. TCRdb ran MiXCR on the 5' RACE reads and lists one entry per CDR3 protein. Of under 700,000 distinct CDR3 sequences listed, about a sixth are singletons. The CDR3 extends over 14 amino acids. The germline V gene has CDR1 LNHDA and CDR2 SQIVND (reference sequence). Trimming stripped 7 bases from V and 4 bases from J, with 14 bases between. V is TRBV19 and J is TRBJ1-3; possibly TRBD1 for D (6 bases). The sample was PBMCs, taken roughly 5 days after the first yellow fever vaccination. The receptor was derived from a young man who received the YFV17D yellow fever vaccine. The chain's CDR3 is CASTAGTSGNTIYF. As DNA, the CDR3 is TGTGCCAGTACCGCCGGGACAAGCGGAAACACCATATATTTT.